This record covers a single T cell receptor beta chain. Germline V gene sequence: CDR1 SGHTA, CDR2 FQGNSA. With V trimmed by 5 bases and J by 4 bases, 6 bases remained unmatched. CDR3 length: 16 residues. Primers: 60 Vbeta forward and 13 Jbeta reverse. The method was immunoSEQ multiplex PCR; TCRdb's version includes in-frame clones alone and lacks a portion of them. Altogether about 130,000 clones are present, around 73% being singletons, with the ten largest covering roughly 1.5%. The entry originates in a study of cytomegalovirus exposure and HLA in healthy donors. Input material: PBMCs. The receptor's source is a female donor in good health and CMV-seronegative. The chain uses TRBV7-2 and TRBJ2-3; 13 bases map to TRBD2. CDR3 protein: CASSIWTSGSSDTQYF. CDR3 nucleotides: TGTGCCAGCAGCATTTGGACTAGCGGGAGCTCAGATACGCAGTATTTT. The variable domain in full, with the rest retrieved from reference TRBV7-2 and TRBJ2-3, is GAGVSQSPSNKVTEKGKDVELRCDPISGHTALYWYRQSLGQGLEFLIYFQGNSAPDKSGLPSDRFSAERTGGSVSTLTIQRTQQEDSAVYLCASSIWTSGSSDTQYFGPGTRLTVL.